This entry lists 25 T cell receptor beta chains sequenced from one sample in a study of T cells in narcolepsy. Profiled with immunoSEQ multiplex PCR; TCRdb holds only in-frame clones, not every one. The table lists about 17,000 clones, 72% of them singletons. Source material: CD45RA- memory CD8+ T cells from PBMCs. The receptors were gathered from a human donor with narcolepsy.

The rearrangement uses TRBV11-2 and TRBJ2-2, with 9 nucleotides matching TRBD1. The trim removed 0 bases at V and 7 bases at J, leaving 3 bases unmatched. From germline, CDR1 is SGHAT and CDR2 FQNNGV. This CDR3 contains 15 residues. The CDR3 sequence: CASSLETGGIGELFF. The CDR3 nucleotides read TGTGCCAGCAGCTTAGAGACAGGGGGTATCGGGGAGCTGTTTTTT.

This clone has just one count. The chain couples TRBV5-5 to TRBJ1-6; tentatively, D is TRBD1 (5 bases). CDR3 length: 18 amino acids. Trimming removed 4 bases from V and 0 bases from J, with 17 bases in between. Looked up from germline, CDR1 is SGHKS and CDR2 is YYEKEE (reference sequence). CDR3 loop: CASSQGGARSSYNSPLHF. Written as DNA, the CDR3 is TGTGCCAGCAGCCAAGGAGGGGCCCGAAGCTCCTATAATTCACCCCTCCACTTT.

The V call is TRBV28, the J call TRBJ2-3, with D maybe TRBD1 (6 bases). The CDR3 sequence is 14 residues long. Germline CDR1 MDHEN, CDR2 SYDVKM. V lost 4 bases and J lost 6, with 14 bases in between. The CDR3 is CASSSGTLADTQYF. Written as DNA, the CDR3 is TGTGCCAGCAGTTCCGGGACATTAGCCGATACGCAGTATTTT.

Only one count was recorded for this clone. CDR3: CSVEHKEPGEQFF. The CDR3 DNA is TGCAGCGTTGAACACAAAGAACCTGGGGAGCAGTTCTTC. The chain is built from TRBV29-1 and TRBJ2-1; D is unclear. CDR1 and CDR2 from the germline V gene are SQVTM and ANQGSEA. V lost 2 bases and J lost 10, with 15 bases in between. This CDR3 contains 13 residues.

The rearrangement joins TRBV7-9 to TRBJ1-2, with D unclear. V lost 5 bases, J lost 4 bases, and 17 bases lay in between. This CDR3 is built from 15 residues. The germline V gene has CDR1 SEHNR and CDR2 FQNEAQ (reference sequence). The CDR3 sequence: CASSPQAEGGYGYTF. CDR3 DNA: TGTGCCAGCAGCCCGCAGGCAGAGGGTGGCTATGGCTACACCTTC.

This sequence joins TRBV13 and TRBJ2-5; D remains ambiguous. The CDR3 covers 13 residues. Germline V CDR1 and CDR2: PRHDT, FYEKMQ (reference sequence). V dropped 2 bases and J dropped 0 bases, with 4 bases sitting between them. This CDR3 is CASSLYDQETQYF. CDR3 in DNA: TGTGCCAGCAGCTTATACGACCAAGAGACCCAGTACTTC. The full variable domain, completed using reference TRBV13 and TRBJ2-5, is AAGVIQSPRHLIKEKRETATLKCYPIPRHDTVYWYQQGPGQDPQFLISFYEKMQSDKGSIPDRFSAQQFSDYHSELNMSSLELGDSALYFCASSLYDQETQYFGPGTRLLVL.

The V gene is TRBV7-9, the J gene TRBJ2-3; TRBD1 matches 10 bases. Germline V gives CDR1 SEHNR, CDR2 FQNEAQ (reference sequence). V trimming: 7 bases; J trimming: 4 bases; junction bases outside the gene matches: 20. The CDR3 runs to 19 residues. CDR3 sequence (DNA): TGTGCCAGCAATGATTTGCGCTCCAACCGGGACAGGGGACCAGATACGCAGTATTTT. Its translation is CASNDLRSNRDRGPDTQYF.

The chain uses TRBV27 and TRBJ1-5, with TRBD1 matching 9 bases. J gave up 6 bases and V 3 bases, and 6 bases lay outside the gene matches. Germline V gives CDR1 MNHEY, CDR2 SMNVEV (reference sequence). The CDR3 is made up of 15 amino acids. The CDR3 loop is CASSLTGQGGQPQHF. In DNA form, the CDR3 reads TGTGCCAGCAGTTTGACGGGACAGGGAGGTCAGCCCCAGCATTTT.

V usage is TRBV5-1 and J usage is TRBJ2-1; 8 bases align to TRBD2. The CDR3 is 15 residues long. Unmatched junction bases numbered 6, after V lost 2 bases and J lost 5 bases. Germline CDR1 and CDR2: SGHRS and YFSETQ. The CDR3 is CASSFNSGSHNEQFF. The CDR3 bases are TGCGCCAGCAGCTTTAACAGCGGGAGTCACAATGAGCAGTTCTTC.

CDR3 sequence reads: CASSLSSGDFYNEQFF. The CDR3 DNA is TGTGCCAGCAGCTTATCTAGCGGGGATTTCTACAATGAGCAGTTCTTC. V usage is TRBV7-6 and J usage is TRBJ2-1; TRBD2 matches 9 bases. The CDR3 is 16 amino acids. CDR1 SGHVS and CDR2 FNYEAQ come from the germline V gene. The ends lost 2 bases at V and 3 bases at J; junction bases unmatched: 5.

Concerning this clone itself: With a much larger clone just one base away, this may be a read error. The chain is built from TRBV4-2 and TRBJ2-5, with D possibly matching TRBD2 (6 bases). Germline loops: CDR1 LGHNA, CDR2 YNFKEQ. Trimming removed 2 bases from V and 7 bases from J, with 14 bases in between. This CDR3 has 14 amino acids. The CDR3 sequence is CASSQNVNGGTQYF. The CDR3 DNA sequence: TGTGCCAGCAGCCAAAATGTAAACGGGGGGACCCAGTACTTC.

The DNA of the CDR3 is TGTGCCAGCAGCTCTTCCGGGGCCCCCAACACTGAAGCTTTCTTT. Translation gives CASSSSGAPNTEAFF. This rearrangement joins TRBV9 to TRBJ1-1, with D tentatively TRBD1 (5 bases). From germline, CDR1 is SGDLS and CDR2 YYNGEE. The CDR3 is made up of 15 amino acids. V was clipped by 4 bases and J by 2 bases, with 15 bases between them.

The genes are TRBV21-1 and TRBJ2-3; TRBD1, the table's D call, was not compared with the DNA. TRBV21-1 is shown as a pseudogene. The CDR3 has 15 amino acids. The CDR3 nucleotides are TGTGCCAGCAGCAAAGGAAAGGTACAGGCAGATACGCAGTATTTT. Its translation is CASSKGKVQADTQYF.

This chain connects TRBV9 to TRBJ2-3; D perhaps matches TRBD1 (6 bases). The CDR3 spans 14 residues. V lost 0 bases and J 1 base, leaving 6 bases between the germline ends. CDR1 is SGDLS and CDR2 is YYNGEE in the germline V gene. The CDR3 protein is CASSVDRGTDTQYF. For the CDR3, the DNA is TGTGCCAGCAGCGTAGACAGGGGCACAGATACGCAGTATTTT. The full variable domain, with the rest looked up from reference TRBV9 and TRBJ2-3, is DSGVTQTPKHLITATGQRVTLRCSPRSGDLSVYWYQQSLDQGLQFLIQYYNGEERAKGNILERFSAQQFPDLHSELNLSSLELGDSALYFCASSVDRGTDTQYFGPGTRLTVL.

The table lists this clone with a count of one. The chain has TRBV9 and TRBJ2-1; perhaps TRBD2 as D (5 bases). CDR3 size: 16 residues. Germline lookup yields CDR1 SGDLS and CDR2 YYNGEE. V shed 0 bases and J shed 0 bases, with 10 bases lying between them. CDR3 DNA: TGTGCCAGCAGCGTAGGGGAGCAGAGCTCCTACAATGAGCAGTTCTTC. Protein product: CASSVGEQSSYNEQFF.

V gene TRBV25-1 combines with J gene TRBJ1-6; 11 positions match TRBD1. Germline V gives CDR1 MGHDK, CDR2 SYGVNS. The CDR3 is 14 residues long. Losses at the gene ends were 5 bases for V and 9 bases for J; bases not matched to a gene: 3. The CDR3 loop reads CASSLGTGGSPLHF. The CDR3 DNA reads as TGTGCCAGCAGTTTGGGGACAGGGGGTTCACCCCTCCACTTT.

As for this clone: A far larger clone lies a single base away; this is likely a read error. The J gene is TRBJ1-1, the V gene TRBV4-2; the D is unclear. V lost 1 base and J lost 5, with 11 bases in between. The CDR3 contains 14 residues. Germline V lookup: CDR1 LGHNA, CDR2 YNFKEQ. The CDR3 DNA is TGTGCCAGCAGCCAAGTACGAGGGAAAACTGAAGCTTTCTTT. Amino acid sequence: CASSQVRGKTEAFF.

V and J are TRBV2 and TRBJ1-1; weak D call: TRBD1 (6 bases). The V and J ends lost 6 bases and 3 bases respectively, with 11 bases between them. This CDR3 region has 13 residues. CDR1 is SNHLY and CDR2 is FYNNEI in the germline V gene. CDR3 protein: CASSLGQYTEAFF. The CDR3 DNA is TGTGCCAGCAGCCTAGGACAGTACACTGAAGCTTTCTTT. The complete variable domain, with remaining parts taken from reference TRBV2 and TRBJ1-1, reads EPEVTQTPSHQVTQMGQEVILRCVPISNHLYFYWYRQILGQKVEFLVSFYNNEISEKSEIFDDQFSVERPDGSNFTLKIRSTKLEDSAMYFCASSLGQYTEAFFGQGTRLTVV.

This clone was detected a few times. The chain has TRBV25-1 and TRBJ2-1; 7 bases fit TRBD1. The CDR3 has 14 residues. Germline assignment: CDR1 MGHDK and CDR2 SYGVNS. Trimming at V came to 8 bases and at J to 4 bases, leaving 8 bases not matched to a gene. This CDR3 reads CASLGPGGYNEQFF. CDR3 DNA sequence: TGTGCCAGCCTTGGGCCAGGGGGTTACAATGAGCAGTTCTTC.

This rearrangement joins TRBV15 to TRBJ1-2; the D gene is possibly TRBD1 (5 bases). Germline CDR1 LNHNV, CDR2 YYDKDF (reference sequence). The germline V and J ends were trimmed by 6 bases and 4 bases, with 15 bases remaining between them. The CDR3 runs to 14 residues. The CDR3 DNA reads as TGTGCCACCAGGTCTGGCGGGGACCCCTATGGCTACACCTTC. Protein: CATRSGGDPYGYTF.

The chain joins TRBV10-3 to TRBJ1-5; no definite D call. The CDR3 extends over 15 amino acids. V was pared by 0 bases and J by 1 base, with 7 bases between. Germline V gene sequence: CDR1 ENHRY, CDR2 SYGVKD. The CDR3 DNA sequence: TGTGCCATCAGTGAGTCCTCAGGCAGCAATCAGCCCCAGCATTTT. This codes for CAISESSGSNQPQHF.

The CDR3: CASSLGSSGNTIYF. The CDR3 DNA reads as TGTGCCAGCAGCTTGGGGAGCTCTGGAAACACCATATATTTT. The V and J genes are TRBV5-6 and TRBJ1-3; D is uncertain. The CDR3 consists of 14 residues. Germline CDR1 is SGHDT and CDR2 is YYEEEE. Trimming shortened V by 0 bases and J by 0 bases, and 4 bases separated the two germline ends.

The chain has TRBV4-1 and TRBJ2-5, with D possibly being TRBD2 (6 bases). The V end lost 0 bases, the J end lost 5 bases, and 13 bases lay between the germline ends. The CDR3 has 15 residues. CDR1 and CDR2 from the germline V gene are MGHRA and YSYEKL. CDR3 amino acids: CASSQDKHGSETQYF. As DNA, the CDR3 is TGCGCCAGCAGCCAAGACAAACACGGGAGTGAGACCCAGTACTTC.

The chain carries TRBV6-5 and TRBJ2-5; D remains ambiguous. Between the trimmed V and J ends, which lost 2 bases and 2 bases, there was a span of 6 bases. Germline V gene data show CDR1 as MNHEY and CDR2 as SVGAGI. The CDR3 is made up of 13 amino acids. DNA of the CDR3: TGTGCCAGCAGTTACGGCCGACAAGAGACCCAGTACTTC. It translates to CASSYGRQETQYF.

This clone was found a few times. The chain combines TRBV6-5 with TRBJ2-7, with D perhaps matching TRBD2 (6 bases). V dropped 5 bases and J dropped 1 base, with 15 bases sitting between them. Germline values: CDR1 MNHEY, CDR2 SVGAGI. The CDR3 has 15 residues. The CDR3 loop is CASSPYGSSSYEQYF. CDR3 nucleotides: TGTGCCAGCAGTCCTTACGGGAGTTCTTCCTACGAGCAGTACTTC.